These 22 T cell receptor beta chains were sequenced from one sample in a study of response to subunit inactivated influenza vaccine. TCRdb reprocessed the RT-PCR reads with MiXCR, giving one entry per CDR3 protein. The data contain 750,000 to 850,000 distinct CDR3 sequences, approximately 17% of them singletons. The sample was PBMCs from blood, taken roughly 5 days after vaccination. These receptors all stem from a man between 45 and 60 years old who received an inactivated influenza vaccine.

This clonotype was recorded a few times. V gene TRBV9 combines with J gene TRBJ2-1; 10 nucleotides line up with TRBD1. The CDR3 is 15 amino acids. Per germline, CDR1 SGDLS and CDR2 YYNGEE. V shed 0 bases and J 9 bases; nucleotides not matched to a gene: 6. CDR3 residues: CASSVAGTGVFEQFF. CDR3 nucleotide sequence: TGTGCCAGCAGCGTAGCGGGGACAGGGGTGTTTGAGCAGTTCTTC.

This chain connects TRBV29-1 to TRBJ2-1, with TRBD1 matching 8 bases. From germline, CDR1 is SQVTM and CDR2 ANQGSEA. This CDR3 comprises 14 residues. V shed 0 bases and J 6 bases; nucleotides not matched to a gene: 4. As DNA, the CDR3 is TGCAGCGTTGAAGACAGGGGGCTGTCCAATGAGCAGTTCTTC. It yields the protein CSVEDRGLSNEQFF.

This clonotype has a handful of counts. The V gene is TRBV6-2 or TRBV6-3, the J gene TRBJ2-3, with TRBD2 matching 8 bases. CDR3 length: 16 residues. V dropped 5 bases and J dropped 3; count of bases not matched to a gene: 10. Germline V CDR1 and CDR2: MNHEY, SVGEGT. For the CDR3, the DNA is TGTGCCAGCAGTGCCCTGGGACTAGGCTTTACAGATACGCAGTATTTT. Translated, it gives CASSALGLGFTDTQYF.

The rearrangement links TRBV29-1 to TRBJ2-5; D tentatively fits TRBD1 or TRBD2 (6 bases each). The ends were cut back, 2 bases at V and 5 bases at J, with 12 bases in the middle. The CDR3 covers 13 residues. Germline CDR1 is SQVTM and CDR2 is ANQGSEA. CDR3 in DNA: TGCAGCGTTGAACCTAGGGGGGTCGAGACCCAGTACTTC. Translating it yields CSVEPRGVETQYF.

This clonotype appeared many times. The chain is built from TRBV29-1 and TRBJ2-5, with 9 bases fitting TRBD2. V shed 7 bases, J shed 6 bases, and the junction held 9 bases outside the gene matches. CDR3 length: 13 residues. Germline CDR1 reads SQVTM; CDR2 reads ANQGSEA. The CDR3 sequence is CSAEVAGVKTQYF. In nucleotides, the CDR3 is TGCAGCGCGGAAGTAGCGGGAGTAAAGACCCAGTACTTC.

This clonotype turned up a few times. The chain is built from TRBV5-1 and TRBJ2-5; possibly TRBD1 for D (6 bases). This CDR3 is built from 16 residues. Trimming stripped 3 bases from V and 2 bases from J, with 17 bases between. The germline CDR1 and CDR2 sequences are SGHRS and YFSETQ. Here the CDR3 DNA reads TGCGCCAGCAGCTCCCTAAGAGGGGGTGGGCAAGAGACCCAGTACTTC. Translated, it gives CASSSLRGGGQETQYF. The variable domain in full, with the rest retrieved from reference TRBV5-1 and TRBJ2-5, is KAGVTQTPRYLIKTRGQQVTLSCSPISGHRSVSWYQQTPGQGLQFLFEYFSETQRNKGNFPGRFSGRQFSNSRSEMNVSTLELGDSALYLCASSSLRGGGQETQYFGPGTRLLVL.

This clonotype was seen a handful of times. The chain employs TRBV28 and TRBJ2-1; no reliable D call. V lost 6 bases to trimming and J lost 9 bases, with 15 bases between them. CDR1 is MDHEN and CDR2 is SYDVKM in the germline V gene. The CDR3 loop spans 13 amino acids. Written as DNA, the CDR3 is TGTGCCAGCAGCTGGGCGTCCGTCGGTGAGCAGTTCTTC. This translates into CASSWASVGEQFF.

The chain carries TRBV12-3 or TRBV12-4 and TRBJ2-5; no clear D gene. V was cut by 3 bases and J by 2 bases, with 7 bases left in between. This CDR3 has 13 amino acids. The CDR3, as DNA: TGTGCCAGCAGTTTCTACCAGCAAGAGACCCAGTACTTC. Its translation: CASSFYQQETQYF.

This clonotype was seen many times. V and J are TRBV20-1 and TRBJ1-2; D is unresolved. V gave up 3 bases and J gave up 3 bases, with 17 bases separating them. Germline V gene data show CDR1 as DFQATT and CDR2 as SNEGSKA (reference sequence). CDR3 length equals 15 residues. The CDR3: CSASSNKRVDYGYTF. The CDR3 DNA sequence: TGCAGTGCTAGTTCCAATAAGAGGGTGGACTATGGCTACACCTTC.

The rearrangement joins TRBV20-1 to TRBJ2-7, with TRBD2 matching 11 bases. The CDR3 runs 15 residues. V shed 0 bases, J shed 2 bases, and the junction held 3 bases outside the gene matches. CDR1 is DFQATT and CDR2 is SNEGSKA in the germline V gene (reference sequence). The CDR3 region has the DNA TGCAGTGCTAGAGATACTAGCGGGGGAACCTACGAGCAGTACTTC. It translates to CSARDTSGGTYEQYF.

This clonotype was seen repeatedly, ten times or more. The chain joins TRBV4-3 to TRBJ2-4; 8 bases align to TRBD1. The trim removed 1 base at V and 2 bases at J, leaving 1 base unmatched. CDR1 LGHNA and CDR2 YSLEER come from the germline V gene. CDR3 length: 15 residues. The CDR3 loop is CASSQGQGPKNIQYF. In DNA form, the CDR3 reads TGCGCCAGCAGCCAAGGACAGGGGCCCAAAAACATTCAGTACTTC.

CDR3 sequence: CASSLLTEQFF. The CDR3 coding sequence is TGTGCCAGCAGCTTGTTGACTGAGCAGTTCTTC. The chain is built from TRBV5-6 and TRBJ2-1; the D is unclear. The CDR3 is 11 residues long. Germline CDR1 and CDR2: SGHDT and YYEEEE. V gave up 1 base and J gave up 9 bases, with 5 bases separating them.

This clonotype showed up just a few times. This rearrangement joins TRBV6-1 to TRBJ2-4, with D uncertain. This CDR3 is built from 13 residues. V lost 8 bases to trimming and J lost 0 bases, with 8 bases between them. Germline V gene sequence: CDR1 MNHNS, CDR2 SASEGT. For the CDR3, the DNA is TGTGCCAGCTACAAAATAGCCAAAAACATTCAGTACTTC. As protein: CASYKIAKNIQYF.

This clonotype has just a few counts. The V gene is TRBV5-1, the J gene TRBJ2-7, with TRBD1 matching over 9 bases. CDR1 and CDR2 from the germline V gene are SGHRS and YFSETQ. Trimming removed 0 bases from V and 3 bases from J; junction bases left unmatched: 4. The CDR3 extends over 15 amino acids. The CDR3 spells CASSLGDRGGYEQYF. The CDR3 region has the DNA TGCGCCAGCAGCTTGGGAGACAGGGGGGGCTACGAGCAGTACTTC.

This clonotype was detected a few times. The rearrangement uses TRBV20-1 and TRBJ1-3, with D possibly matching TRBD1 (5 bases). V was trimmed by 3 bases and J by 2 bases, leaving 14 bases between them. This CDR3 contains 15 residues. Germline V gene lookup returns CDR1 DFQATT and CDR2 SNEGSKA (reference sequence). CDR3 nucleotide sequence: TGCAGTGCTAGCGACCAGGGATGGGCTGGAAACACCATATATTTT. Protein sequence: CSASDQGWAGNTIYF.

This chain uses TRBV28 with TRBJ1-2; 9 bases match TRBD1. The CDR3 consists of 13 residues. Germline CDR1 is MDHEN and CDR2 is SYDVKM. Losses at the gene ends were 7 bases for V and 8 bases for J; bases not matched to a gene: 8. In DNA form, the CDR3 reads TGTGCCAGCATCGGGGACAGGGCTGGCGGCTACACCTTC. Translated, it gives CASIGDRAGGYTF.

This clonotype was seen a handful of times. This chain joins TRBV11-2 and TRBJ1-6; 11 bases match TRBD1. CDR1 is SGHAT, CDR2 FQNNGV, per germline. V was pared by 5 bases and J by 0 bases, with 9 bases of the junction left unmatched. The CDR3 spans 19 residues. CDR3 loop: CASSATGTGGFSYNSPLHF. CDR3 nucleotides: TGTGCCAGCAGCGCCACCGGGACAGGGGGATTCTCCTATAATTCACCCCTCCACTTT.

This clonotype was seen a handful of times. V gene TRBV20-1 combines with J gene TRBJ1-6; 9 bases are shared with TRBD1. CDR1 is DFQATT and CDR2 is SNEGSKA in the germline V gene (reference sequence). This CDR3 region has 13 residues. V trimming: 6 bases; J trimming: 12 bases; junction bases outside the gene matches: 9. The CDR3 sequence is CSAPHGQGIPLHF. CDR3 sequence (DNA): TGCAGTGCGCCGCACGGACAGGGGATACCCCTCCACTTT.

The CDR3 protein is CASTPWDGRAHNEQFF. CDR3 DNA: TGTGCCAGCACCCCTTGGGACGGGAGGGCTCACAATGAGCAGTTCTTC. J is TRBJ2-1 and V is TRBV7-2; 8 nucleotides match TRBD2. The V segment lost 7 bases and the J segment 5 bases; nucleotides outside the gene matches: 13. This CDR3 contains 16 residues. Germline V CDR1 and CDR2: SGHTA, FQGNSA.

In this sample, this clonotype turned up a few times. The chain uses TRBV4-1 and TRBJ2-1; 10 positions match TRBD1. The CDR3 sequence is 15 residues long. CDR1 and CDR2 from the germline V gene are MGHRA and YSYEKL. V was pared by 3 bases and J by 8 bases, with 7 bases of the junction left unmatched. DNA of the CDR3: TGCGCCAGCAGCCATGGAGACAGGGGGCTAGATGAGCAGTTCTTC. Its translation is CASSHGDRGLDEQFF.

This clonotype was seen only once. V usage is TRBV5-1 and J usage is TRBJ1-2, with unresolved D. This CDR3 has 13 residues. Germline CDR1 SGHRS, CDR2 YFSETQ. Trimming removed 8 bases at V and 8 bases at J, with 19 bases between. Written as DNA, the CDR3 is TGCGCCAGATACCGACTGGCGTTCTCAGGCTACACCTTC. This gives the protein CARYRLAFSGYTF.

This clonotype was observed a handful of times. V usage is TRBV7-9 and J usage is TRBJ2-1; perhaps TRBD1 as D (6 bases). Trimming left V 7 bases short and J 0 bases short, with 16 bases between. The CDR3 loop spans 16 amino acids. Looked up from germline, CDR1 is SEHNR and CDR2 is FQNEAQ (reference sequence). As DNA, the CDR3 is TGTGCCAGCAATCTACAGGGAACCAGCTCCTACAATGAGCAGTTCTTC. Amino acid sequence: CASNLQGTSSYNEQFF.